These T cell receptor beta chains were read from a single sample in a study of blood T cell repertoires in COVID-19. Assay: immunoSEQ multiplex PCR; the TCRdb copy retains only in-frame clones and omits some. The sample carries 250,000 to 300,000 clones, around 79% recorded once. The source material was peripheral blood. Source of these receptors: a woman older than 75 with acute or convalescent COVID-19. CDR3s include the opening cysteine and the closing phenylalanine or tryptophan. D genes are given only for firm matches. Clone size is shown for a subset of rows, as once, few, many or a class of expanded clone.

size	D	J	length	V	DNA	CDR3
-	-	TRBJ1-4	15	TRBV6-4	TGTGCCAGCAGTGAGTTTGGGGGGAAAAATGAAAAACTGTTTTTT	CASSEFGGKNEKLFF
few	TRBD1	TRBJ1-4	15	TRBV5-1	TGCGCCAGCAGCTTTGGGGGACAGGGGGGCGAAAAACTGTTTTTT	CASSFGGQGGEKLFF
-	TRBD1	TRBJ1-2	16	TRBV6-2/TRBV6-3	TGTGCCAGCAGTGCTCACAACAGGGGAACTAACTATGGCTACACCTTC	CASSAHNRGTNYGYTF
-	TRBD1	TRBJ1-2	17	TRBV11-2	TGTGCCAGCAGCTTAGATCCTCGGGGACAGGGCCAGAACGGCTACACCTTC	CASSLDPRGQGQNGYTF
-	-	TRBJ1-2	14	TRBV19	TGTGCCAGTAGTATCGGCAGGGTGAACTATGGCTACACCTTC	CASSIGRVNYGYTF
few	TRBD1	TRBJ2-7	14	TRBV5-1	TGCGCCAGCAGCTTGGCGGGACAGGCTCGCGAGCAGTACTTC	CASSLAGQAREQYF
-	-	TRBJ1-4	13	TRBV10-3	TGTGCCATCGCCGGGGGAGCTAATGAAAAACTGTTTTTT	CAIAGGANEKLFF
-	TRBD2	TRBJ2-5	15	TRBV5-1	TGCGCCAGCAGCGGGGGGACTAGCGGACAAGAGACCCAGTACTTC	CASSGGTSGQETQYF
-	-	TRBJ2-7	14	TRBV5-6	TGTGCCAGCAGCTTATCTTCCAGCTCCTACGAGCAGTACTTC	CASSLSSSSYEQYF
-	-	TRBJ1-5	13	TRBV7-2	TGTGCCAGCAGCTTAGCCCTAATCCAGCCCCAGCATTTT	CASSLALIQPQHF
-	-	TRBJ2-5	15	TRBV5-4	TGTGCCAGCAGCTTGGCCTCGACTCTAGCTGAGACCCAGTACTTC	CASSLASTLAETQYF
-	TRBD1	TRBJ2-1	12	TRBV29-1	TGCAGCGGGGGCAGGGGGCAAAATGAGCAGTTCTTC	CSGGRGQNEQFF
-	TRBD2	TRBJ2-2	18	TRBV5-1	TGCGCCAGCAGCCAGTCCGATGGGAGGACTAGACGCGCCGGGGAGCTGTTTTTT	CASSQSDGRTRRAGELFF
-	TRBD1	TRBJ1-1	15	TRBV9	TGTGCCAGCAGCGTAGGTGGGACAGGTGACACTGAAGCTTTCTTT	CASSVGGTGDTEAFF
many	-	TRBJ2-2	12	TRBV12-5	TGTGCTAGTGGTTCCAGGGCCGGGGAGCTGTTTTTT	CASGSRAGELFF
-	-	TRBJ2-6	16	TRBV19	TGTGCCAGTAGTATAGGGGCAGTGGCTGGGGCCAACGTCCTGACTTTC	CASSIGAVAGANVLTF
-	TRBD1	TRBJ1-1	14	TRBV6-5	TGTGCCAGCAGTCTGACAGGGTCAGACACTGAAGCTTTCTTT	CASSLTGSDTEAFF
-	-	TRBJ1-4	15	TRBV5-1	TGCGCCAGCGCAACGGTTCCAGGGGTTAATGAAAAACTGTTTTTT	CASATVPGVNEKLFF
many	-	TRBJ1-3	16	TRBV7-9	TGTGCCAGCAGCCCCAAGCTCCGGGTCTCTGGAAACACCATATATTTT	CASSPKLRVSGNTIYF
-	-	TRBJ1-4	16	TRBV7-8	TGTGCCAGCAGCCCCATGGACCCCTACCGGGGTGAAAAACTGTTTTTT	CASSPMDPYRGEKLFF
-	-	TRBJ2-2	16	TRBV11-2	TGTGCCAGCAGCTTACGGGACTTCGAGAACACCGGGGAGCTGTTTTTT	CASSLRDFENTGELFF
-	-	TRBJ2-7	12	TRBV6-5	TGTGCCAGCAGGGGACAAAACTACGAGCAGTACTTC	CASRGQNYEQYF
once	TRBD2	TRBJ2-2	18	TRBV3-1/TRBV3-2	TGTGCCAGCAGCCCCTTGGGCAGCGGGAGAACGTACACCGGGGAGCTGTTTTTT	CASSPLGSGRTYTGELFF
-	-	TRBJ2-1	15	TRBV10-3	TGTGCCATCAGTGAGGCGGGCCGGGTTGACAATGAGCAGTTCTTC	CAISEAGRVDNEQFF
few	-	TRBJ1-5	13	TRBV12-3/TRBV12-4	TGTGCCAGCAGATTCGGAGGGGATCAGCCCCAGCATTTT	CASRFGGDQPQHF
-	-	TRBJ1-2	11	TRBV6-5	TGTGCCAGCAGTCGGGACTATGGCTACACCTTC	CASSRDYGYTF
many	TRBD1	TRBJ2-2	15	TRBV5-4	TGTGCCAGCAGTCCCGGGACAGTGAACACCGGGGAGCTGTTTTTT	CASSPGTVNTGELFF
-	-	TRBJ2-7	14	TRBV7-2	TGTGCCAGCAGCTTAGAGAGGGCTAGCGTGAAGCAGTACTTC	CASSLERASVKQYF
-	TRBD1	TRBJ1-1	15	TRBV6-5	TGTGCCAGCAGTCGACAGGGGCTATGGAACACTGAAGCTTTCTTT	CASSRQGLWNTEAFF
once	-	TRBJ1-6	14	TRBV11-2	TGTGCCAGCAGCTTAGGGGGGGGAAGGTCACCCCTCCACTTT	CASSLGGGRSPLHF
few	-	TRBJ2-2	16	TRBV5-6	TGTGCCAGCAGCTTGGGTCAACTTCTGGTGACCGGGGAGCTGTTTTTT	CASSLGQLLVTGELFF
-	-	TRBJ1-1	16	TRBV25-1	TGTGCCAGCAGTGGCTCTCTCGGACAGATGGGTACTGAAGCTTTCTTT	CASSGSLGQMGTEAFF
-	TRBD1	TRBJ1-5	16	TRBV20-1	TGCAGTGCTAGTCCCCTAGACAGGGAGTCGATTCAGCCCCAGCATTTT	CSASPLDRESIQPQHF
-	TRBD1	TRBJ1-5	12	TRBV4-3	TGCGCCAGTAGACAGGGCCATCAGCCCCAGCATTTT	CASRQGHQPQHF
-	-	TRBJ1-2	15	TRBV11-2	TGTGCCAGCAGCCCCGGTTCCGGGAGGCGAAGTGGCTACACCTTC	CASSPGSGRRSGYTF
-	-	TRBJ1-1	13	TRBV19	TGTGCCAGTAGTACCCCTCGAGGCACTGAAGCTTTCTTT	CASSTPRGTEAFF
-	-	TRBJ1-3	12	TRBV15	TGTGCCACCCAGGGTAGCGGAAACACCATATATTTT	CATQGSGNTIYF
few	TRBD2	TRBJ2-1	15	TRBV3-1/TRBV3-2	TGTGCCAGCAGCCAGACTAGCGGGAGCCACAATGAGCAGTTCTTC	CASSQTSGSHNEQFF
few	-	TRBJ1-1	12	TRBV12-3/TRBV12-4	TGTGCCAGCAGTTTATGGGCCTCTGAAGCTTTCTTT	CASSLWASEAFF
-	-	TRBJ1-2	15	TRBV7-9	TGTGCCAGCAGCTTCGAGACAACGTATAACTATGGCTACACCTTC	CASSFETTYNYGYTF
few	TRBD1	TRBJ2-7	15	TRBV7-2	TGTGCCAGCAGCCGCACCGGGACAGGGCTCTACGAGCAGTACTTC	CASSRTGTGLYEQYF
few	TRBD2	TRBJ2-2	16	TRBV19	TGTGCCAGTAGTATCTCAGCGGGATATAGCACCGGGGAGCTGTTTTTT	CASSISAGYSTGELFF
-	-	TRBJ1-2	12	TRBV2	TGTGCCAGCAGGATTGACAGATCAAGCTACACCTTC	CASRIDRSSYTF
-	TRBD2	TRBJ2-3	15	TRBV11-2	TGTGCCAGCAGCTTAAATAGCGGGAGCGCAGATACGCAGTATTTT	CASSLNSGSADTQYF
-	-	TRBJ2-1	14	TRBV7-2	TGTGCCAGCAGCTTAGCGCAAAGGAGGGGAAGGGAGTTCTTC	CASSLAQRRGREFF
once	TRBD2	TRBJ2-5	14	TRBV7-2	TGTGCCAGCACCGGCGGGGGGGCCGGGGAGACCCAGTACTTC	CASTGGGAGETQYF
-	TRBD1	TRBJ1-6	17	TRBV27	TGTGCCAGCAGTTTATGGGCATCCGGGACAGGGTGGTCACCCCTCCACTTT	CASSLWASGTGWSPLHF
-	TRBD1	TRBJ1-1	14	TRBV9	TGTGCCAGCAGCGTAGACAGGGGCAACACTGAAGCTTTCTTT	CASSVDRGNTEAFF
-	-	TRBJ2-7	13	TRBV6-5	TGTGCCAGCAGTTTAGCAGACTCCTACGAGCAGTACTTC	CASSLADSYEQYF
-	-	TRBJ1-1	9	TRBV27	TGTGCCCGGAACACTGAAGCTTTCTTT	CARNTEAFF
-	-	TRBJ1-5	18	TRBV10-3	TGTGCCATCAGTGAGTCTGGGTGGGACTCCCATAGCAATCAGCCCCAGCATTTT	CAISESGWDSHSNQPQHF
-	TRBD1	TRBJ1-1	15	TRBV5-4	TGTGCCAGCAGCTTGATTCAGGGGGCGCACACTGAAGCTTTCTTT	CASSLIQGAHTEAFF
once	-	TRBJ2-1	13	TRBV6-5	TGTGCCAGCCTCGAGCTGACCTACAATGAGCAGTTCTTC	CASLELTYNEQFF
-	-	TRBJ1-6	14	TRBV5-1	TGCGCCAGCAGCTTTGGACAGCGGAATTCACCCCTCCACTTT	CASSFGQRNSPLHF